The clone carrying this T cell receptor beta chain showed up many times. Its antigen is unidentified. Noted time point: newly diagnosed GD, antithyroid drugs for less than 3 months. With RNA extracted from PBMCs as input, the TCR library was made. The ends lost 5 bases at V and 1 base at J; junction bases unmatched: 13. This CDR3 has 16 residues. Germline V lookup: CDR1 GTSNPN, CDR2 SVGIG (reference sequence). Sequencing libraries for TCR beta were prepared with iRepertoire HTBI primers and Arm-PCR of CDR3 regions. Each CDR3 protein is one row after TCRdb ran MiXCR on the multiplex PCR reads. The table lists around 500,000 distinct CDR3 sequences, 13% of them singletons, with roughly 9.7% in the top ten. The sample is drawn from a study of regulatory T cells in long-lasting Graves disease. Study-level results: New patients shared about 910 public clonotypes, and persistent patients shared more, with a few thousand.

Separately, the same data were catalogued under a study of T cells in Graves' hyperthyroidism and ophthalmopathy. From that paper: A lack of ophthalmopathy progression within 18 months defined stable Graves' hyperthyroidism. With the HTBI primer set, the TCR CDR3 went through a first round of RT-PCR.

Sequenced material: peripheral blood mononuclear cells (PBMCs), taken at new diagnosis, from a patient treated with antithyroid drugs. This TCR was recovered from a man under 40 with Graves disease. V is TRBV30 and J is TRBJ1-1; 7 positions match TRBD1. CDR3 in amino acids: CAWGFRDSRSNTEAFF. The CDR3 nucleotides are TGTGCCTGGGGATTCCGGGACAGTAGATCGAACACTGAAGCTTTCTTT.